The 5 T cell receptor beta chains given below trace back to one sample, sequenced in a study of T cell clonality in common variable immunodeficiency. Sequencing used immunoSEQ multiplex PCR; TCRdb keeps in-frame clones, though not all of them. Recorded here are tens of thousands of clones, with no singletons, and the ten leading clones hold over 2%. Sequencing input: peripheral blood mononuclear cells. The receptors derive from a person between 18 and 75 years old in good health.

This clone was detected ten times or more. With the read ending 3 residues before the CDR3 end, the germline J gene is used to fill in that end. The chain combines TRBV3-1 (or the pseudogene TRBV3-2) with TRBJ2-7; 11 bases align to TRBD1. V was clipped by 5 bases and J by 6 bases; unmatched bases: 6. The CDR3 is made up of 14 amino acids. Germline V lookup: CDR1 LGHDT, CDR2 YNNKEL (reference sequence). The DNA read from the CDR3 is TGTGCCAGCAGCGACCGGACAGGGGGCATCGAG. It yields the protein CASSDRTGGIE. The whole CDR3 reads CASSDRTGGIEQYF.

This clone was found many times. The CDR3 is cut off 3 residues early in the read; its end comes from the germline J gene. The V gene is TRBV7-6, the J gene TRBJ2-7, with D perhaps TRBD1 (6 bases). V gave up 5 bases and J gave up 0 bases, with 11 bases separating them. From germline, CDR1 is SGHVS and CDR2 FNYEAQ. CDR3 size: 14 residues. CDR3 bases read: TGTGCCAGCAGCACAGGGACCAACTCCTACGAG. Protein product: CASSTGTNSYE. The whole CDR3 protein is CASSTGTNSYEQYF.

This clone has a count of ten or more. With the read ending 3 residues before the CDR3 end, the germline J gene is used to fill in that end. The chain uses TRBV7-3 and TRBJ2-2; 7 nucleotides line up with TRBD2. Germline CDR1 is SGHTA and CDR2 is FQGTGA. CDR3 size: 14 residues. With V trimmed by 5 bases and J by 6 bases, 6 bases remained unmatched. This CDR3 is CASSRTSGAGELFF. CDR3 DNA (partial): TGTGCCAGCAGCCGGACAAGCGGGGCCGGGGAG. The full variable domain, rest sourced from reference TRBV7-3 and TRBJ2-2, is GAGVSQTPSNKVTEKGKYVELRCDPISGHTALYWYRQSLGQGPEFLIYFQGTGAADDSGLPNDRFFAVRPEGSVSTLKIQRTERGDSAVYLCASSRTSGAGELFFGEGSRLTVL.

This clone showed up just a few times. The CDR3 extends 3 residues past the end of the read, so its final part is completed from the germline J gene. The chain is built from TRBV6-1 and TRBJ1-2; no clear D. The germline V gene encodes CDR1 MNHNS and CDR2 SASEGT. The CDR3 extends over 14 amino acids. The CDR3 protein is CASSEDGVPPTYTF. CDR3 DNA (partial): TGTGCCAGCAGTGAAGACGGGGTGCCCCCTACC.

The sample holds many counts of this clone. The read comes to an end 3 residues before the CDR3 does, leaving the germline J gene to fill in the end. The rearrangement links TRBV5-1 to TRBJ2-3; D perhaps matches TRBD2 (6 bases). Trimming cost V 3 bases and J 0 bases, with 11 bases left between them. Per the germline V gene, CDR1 is SGHRS and CDR2 is YFSETQ. CDR3 length: 15 amino acids. CDR3: CASSYRLESTDTQYF. The sequenced CDR3 bases are TGCGCCAGCAGCTACCGACTAGAGAGCACAGATACG.